This TCR beta chain was sequenced for a study of blood T cell repertoires in COVID-19. Turning to the study itself: From the United States, Italy and Spain came samples of acute and convalescent COVID-19.

The authors' processing: Estimates of nucleated cell counts were drawn from the amplification of reference gene primers. Using immunoSEQ multiplex PCR, the repertoire was profiled, and TCRdb retains in-frame clones only, with some absent. That table gives V, J and clone size, and the DNA gave D and trimming. The sample holds about 240,000 clones; 75% to 85% are singletons and the top ten take more than 5%. V lost 6 bases and J lost 2; bases outside the gene matches: 13. The germline CDR1 and CDR2 sequences are MNHEY and SMNVEV (reference sequence). The CDR3 totals 18 residues. The sequencing input was peripheral blood. The chain joins TRBV27 to TRBJ1-5, with 10 bases lining up with TRBD1. The TCR was taken from a human donor in a cohort sampled during active COVID-19. CDR3 sequence reads: CASRPHDRGQLGNQPQHF. In DNA, the CDR3 is TGTGCCAGCAGGCCTCACGACAGGGGGCAACTTGGCAATCAGCCCCAGCATTTT.